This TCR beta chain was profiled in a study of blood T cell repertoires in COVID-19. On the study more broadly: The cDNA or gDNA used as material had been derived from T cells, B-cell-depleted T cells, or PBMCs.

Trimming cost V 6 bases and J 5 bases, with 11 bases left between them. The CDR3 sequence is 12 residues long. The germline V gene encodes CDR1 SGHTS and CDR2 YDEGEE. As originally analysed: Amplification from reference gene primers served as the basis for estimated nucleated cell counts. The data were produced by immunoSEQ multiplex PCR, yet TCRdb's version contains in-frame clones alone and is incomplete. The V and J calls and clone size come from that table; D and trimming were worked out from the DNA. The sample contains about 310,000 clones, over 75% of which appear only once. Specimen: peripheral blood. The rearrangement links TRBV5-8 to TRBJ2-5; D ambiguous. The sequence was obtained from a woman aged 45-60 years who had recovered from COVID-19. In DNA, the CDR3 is TGTGCCAGCACTCCCCGTCGGGAGACCCAGTACTTC. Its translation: CASTPRRETQYF.